These T cell receptor beta chains were read from a single sample in a study of Ad26.COV2.S vaccination and SARS-CoV-2 variants. Assay: immunoSEQ multiplex PCR; the TCRdb copy retains only in-frame clones and omits some. Among a few hundred thousand clones listed, over 80% were seen once. The specimen comprised peripheral blood, sampled in a trial of Ad26.COV2.S vaccine versus placebo. The receptor source for this set is a person aged 18-65 years who received the Ad26.COV2.S COVID-19 vaccine or a placebo. The CDR3 runs from the conserved cysteine through the conserved F or W. D genes are given only for firm matches. Rows may omit the clone size; those that give it use once, few, many or a size class.

j_call d_call v_call clone_size cdr3_nt cdr3_aa
TRBJ2-1 . TRBV19 . TGTGCCAGTAGCCCAGGACAGTTTAGGTTCCACAATGAGCAGTTCTTC CASSPGQFRFHNEQFF
TRBJ1-5 . TRBV6-1 . TGTGCCAGCAGTGAATCTTGGGGTATGGGGGGCGATCAGCCCCAGCATTTT CASSESWGMGGDQPQHF
TRBJ2-7 . TRBV27 . TGTGCCAGCAGCTACGACAGAGCCTACGAGCAGTACTTC CASSYDRAYEQYF
TRBJ2-7 . TRBV11-2 . TGTGCCAGCAGCTTATTGGGTTACGAGCAGTACTTC CASSLLGYEQYF
TRBJ1-3 . TRBV19 . TGTGCCAGTAGTCTCATCCAAAGAGGAAACACCATATATTTT CASSLIQRGNTIYF
TRBJ2-5 TRBD2 TRBV24-1 . TGTGCCACCAGTGGTGGCGGGGGGTACCAAGAGACCCAGTACTTC CATSGGGGYQETQYF
TRBJ1-6 TRBD1 TRBV30 . TGTGCCTGGAGTGTCCGCCGACAGGGTATCACAAGATATAATTCACCCCTCCACTTT CAWSVRRQGITRYNSPLHF
TRBJ2-5 . TRBV10-3 . TGTGCCATCAACGTAACCAGGCGCCAAGAGACCCAGTACTTC CAINVTRRQETQYF
TRBJ1-1 . TRBV7-2 . TGTGCCAGCAGCAACTTGGGGGGCTCGGCGAGGGCTTTCTTT CASSNLGGSARAFF
TRBJ2-1 TRBD2 TRBV7-9 . TGTGCCAGCAGCTTCACCGGGACTAGCGGGACCTATGAGCAGTTCTTC CASSFTGTSGTYEQFF
TRBJ1-5 TRBD1 TRBV2 . TGTGCCAGCAGTGGACAGGGGCCCTCGCCCCAGCATTTT CASSGQGPSPQHF
TRBJ2-7 TRBD1 TRBV27 once TGTGCCAGCAGTTGGGGGACAGGACTATACGAGCAGTACTTC CASSWGTGLYEQYF
TRBJ1-1 . TRBV11-2 . TGTGCCAGCAGCTTAGTAGAAGCTTTCTTT CASSLVEAFF
TRBJ1-1 . TRBV6-5 . TGTGCCAGCAGTTACTCTGGGGCAGAGATGAACACTGAAGCTTTCTTT CASSYSGAEMNTEAFF
TRBJ2-7 . TRBV30 . TGTGCCTGGAGGCAGAAGAGCTCCTACGAGCAGTACTTC CAWRQKSSYEQYF
TRBJ1-5 . TRBV28 . TGTGCCAGCAGTTTACAGAACTGGGGCAATCAGCCCCAGCATTTT CASSLQNWGNQPQHF
TRBJ2-7 TRBD1 TRBV5-4 . TGTGCCAGCAGCCCTAGGGGGACAGGGGGGAACGAGCAGTACTTC CASSPRGTGGNEQYF
TRBJ2-7 TRBD2 TRBV27 once TGTGCCAGCAGCTTTACTAGCGGGGGAAACTACGAGCAGTACTTC CASSFTSGGNYEQYF
TRBJ2-7 TRBD1 TRBV6-5 . TGTGCCAGCAGTTACGGACAGGGACGCGAGCAGTACTTC CASSYGQGREQYF
TRBJ2-5 . TRBV24-1 . TGTGCCACCAGTGACCCTTCGACGGCTACAGAGACCCAGTACTTC CATSDPSTATETQYF
TRBJ2-1 . TRBV7-9 . TGTGCCAGCAGCTTAGCACAGGGTTATGAGCAGTTCTTC CASSLAQGYEQFF
TRBJ1-1 . TRBV5-4 few TGTGCCAGCAGTGGCAGGGGAACTGAAGCTTTCTTT CASSGRGTEAFF
TRBJ2-4 . TRBV28 . TGTGCCAGCAGTTCGACAGGACTAGCCAAAAACATTCAGTACTTC CASSSTGLAKNIQYF
TRBJ2-3 . TRBV5-1 . TGCGCCAGCACAAACGACCTTCGCTTGGCGACAGATACGCAGTATTTT CASTNDLRLATDTQYF
TRBJ1-2 . TRBV5-8 . TGTGCCAGCAGCTTATCCGGGACGGCCCGGGGATATGGCTACACCTTC CASSLSGTARGYGYTF
TRBJ2-3 . TRBV3-1/TRBV3-2 . TGTGCCAGCAAAGACCCGACAGATACGCAGTATTTT CASKDPTDTQYF
TRBJ2-2 . TRBV3-1/TRBV3-2 . TGTGCCAGCAGCCAAGATCTGGCCACCGGGGAGCTGTTTTTT CASSQDLATGELFF
TRBJ1-2 . TRBV2 . TGTGCCAGCAGTCCGGGGATCGGCTATGGCTACACCTTC CASSPGIGYGYTF
TRBJ2-5 . TRBV12-3/TRBV12-4 . TGTGCCAGCAGTGGAAAAAGAGAGACCCAGTACTTC CASSGKRETQYF
TRBJ1-1 . TRBV9 . TGTGCCAGCAGCGTAGGACAGAGGAGCACTGAAGCTTTCTTT CASSVGQRSTEAFF
TRBJ2-2 . TRBV6-1 once TGTGCCAGCAGTGAAGACGGGGGGAACACCGGGGAGCTGTTTTTT CASSEDGGNTGELFF
TRBJ2-2 . TRBV5-4 once TGTGCCAGCAGCTCGGACGGCAAGAACACCGGGGAGCTGTTTTTT CASSSDGKNTGELFF
TRBJ1-2 . TRBV27 . TGTGCCAGCAGTTTAATGGGCACTGCATTCTATGGCTACACCTTC CASSLMGTAFYGYTF
TRBJ2-7 . TRBV15 . TGTGCCACCAGCGTCCTAGCTGGCTACGAGCAGTACTTC CATSVLAGYEQYF
TRBJ2-2 TRBD1 TRBV5-1 . TGCGCCAGCAGCTTGGGAGGGACAGGGTACACCGGGGAGCTGTTTTTT CASSLGGTGYTGELFF
TRBJ2-7 . TRBV28 . TGTGCCAGCAGTTTGGCAGGGACCTACGAGCAGTACTTC CASSLAGTYEQYF